This TCR beta chain appears in the sequencing data of a study of blood T cell repertoires in COVID-19. Trimming at V came to 6 bases and at J to 8 bases, leaving 7 bases not matched to a gene. CDR3 size: 14 residues. CDR1 is SGHAT, CDR2 FQNNGV, per germline. In the original analysis: Amplifying reference gene primers gave estimates of nucleated cell counts. The protocol was immunoSEQ multiplex PCR, while the TCRdb copy is restricted to in-frame clones and leaves out a portion. V, J and clone size derive from that table, while D and trimming were established from the DNA sequence. This table has 160,000 or so clones, roughly 87% appearing once. Clinical history as reported by participants underpinned cohort assignment.

Sequences were obtained from PBMCs or T cells enriched from blood (not recorded which). The sequence was obtained from a human donor with acute COVID-19. The donor label of this sample is uncertain. This chain links TRBV11-2 with TRBJ1-4; 9 bases are a match to TRBD1. CDR3 DNA sequence: TGTGCCAGCAGTGGTGGACAGGGGATAGAAAAACTGTTTTTT. Its protein is CASSGGQGIEKLFF.